Shown below are 4 T cell receptor beta chains from a single sample sequenced in a study of T cell repertoires in cytomegalovirus infection. One entry per CDR3 protein results from TCRdb running MiXCR on the reads. The sample yields 350,000 to 500,000 distinct CDR3 sequences, roughly 30% seen once. The sequencing input was PBMCs. The receptors originated from a human donor in good health (CMV status not recorded). Some clones in this sample may be carry-over from other donors' samples.

Note on this clonotype: At one boundary the junction diverges from the germline segment, which might be a read error. The rearrangement uses TRBV6-8 and TRBJ2-2, with no clear D. Germline assignment: CDR1 MNHGY and CDR2 SAAAGT. The CDR3 totals 13 residues. CDR3 bases: TGTGCCCGCAGTTACTCAGCGCGCGGGGAGCTGTTTTTT. Translated, it gives CARSYSARGELFF.

This clonotype showed up many times. The V and J genes are TRBV7-2 and TRBJ2-3; TRBD1 might be the D (5 bases). Between the trimmed V and J ends, which lost 1 base and 6 bases, there was a span of 20 bases. CDR1 SGHTA and CDR2 FQGNSA come from the germline V gene. CDR3 length equals 17 residues. CDR3 amino acids: CASSLVLGSAQVDTQYF. The CDR3 region has the DNA TGTGCCAGCAGCTTAGTTCTGGGGTCAGCACAGGTGGATACGCAGTATTTT.

The table lists this clonotype with many counts. The genes are TRBV6-2 or TRBV6-3 and TRBJ1-1, with D possibly TRBD1 on 5 matching bases. The CDR3 has 16 residues. CDR1 is MNHEY and CDR2 is SVGEGT in the germline V gene. V shed 2 bases and J shed 0 bases, with 13 bases lying between them. Here the CDR3 DNA reads TGTGCCAGCAGTTACGAGAGTCCAGGGATGAACACTGAAGCTTTCTTT. Amino acids: CASSYESPGMNTEAFF.

This chain joins TRBV11-1 and TRBJ1-1; D gene unclear. The length of the CDR3 is 16 residues. CDR1 is SGHAT, CDR2 FQDESV, per germline (reference sequence). Trimming shortened V by 2 bases and J by 0 bases, and 13 bases separated the two germline ends. The CDR3 DNA reads as TGTGCCAGCAGCTTAAGGAGGGATTCGATGAACACTGAAGCTTTCTTT. Translation gives CASSLRRDSMNTEAFF.